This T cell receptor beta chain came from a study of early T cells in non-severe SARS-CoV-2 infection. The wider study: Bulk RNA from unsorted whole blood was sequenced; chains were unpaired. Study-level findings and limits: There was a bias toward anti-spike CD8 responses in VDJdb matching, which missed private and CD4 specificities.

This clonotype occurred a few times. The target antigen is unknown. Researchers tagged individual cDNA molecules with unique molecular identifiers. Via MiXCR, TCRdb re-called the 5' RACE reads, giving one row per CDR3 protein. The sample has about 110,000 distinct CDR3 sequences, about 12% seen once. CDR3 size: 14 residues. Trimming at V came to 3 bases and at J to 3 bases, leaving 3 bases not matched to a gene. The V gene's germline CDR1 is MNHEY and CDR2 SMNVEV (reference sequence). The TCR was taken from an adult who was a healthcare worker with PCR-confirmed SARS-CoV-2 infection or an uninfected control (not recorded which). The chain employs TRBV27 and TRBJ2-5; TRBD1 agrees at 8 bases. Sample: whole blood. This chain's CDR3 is CASSFSTGEETQYF. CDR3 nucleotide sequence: TGTGCCAGCAGTTTTTCGACAGGGGAAGAGACCCAGTACTTC.